The clone carrying this TCR beta chain has more than one count but fewer than ten. A read error is possible here, since a much larger clone lies one base away. Each CDR3 protein gets one entry after TCRdb re-called the 5' RACE reads with MiXCR. The data contain 5,800 or so distinct CDR3 sequences, 31% of them singletons. The germline V gene has CDR1 LNHDA and CDR2 SQIVND (reference sequence). With 3 bases removed from V and 2 bases from J, the gap between germline ends came to 11 bases. The CDR3 contains 15 residues. Input material: memory CD4+ T cells sorted from a lymph node. Regarding subset: memory CD4+ T cells, CD4+CD45RO+CD25-. The chain combines TRBV19 with TRBJ1-5; D call uncertain. The TCR sequence derives from a female donor with breast cancer. CDR3 amino acids: CASSMYSGRNQPQHF. Written as DNA, the CDR3 is TGTGCCAGTAGTATGTACAGTGGGCGCAATCAGCCCCAGCATTTT.